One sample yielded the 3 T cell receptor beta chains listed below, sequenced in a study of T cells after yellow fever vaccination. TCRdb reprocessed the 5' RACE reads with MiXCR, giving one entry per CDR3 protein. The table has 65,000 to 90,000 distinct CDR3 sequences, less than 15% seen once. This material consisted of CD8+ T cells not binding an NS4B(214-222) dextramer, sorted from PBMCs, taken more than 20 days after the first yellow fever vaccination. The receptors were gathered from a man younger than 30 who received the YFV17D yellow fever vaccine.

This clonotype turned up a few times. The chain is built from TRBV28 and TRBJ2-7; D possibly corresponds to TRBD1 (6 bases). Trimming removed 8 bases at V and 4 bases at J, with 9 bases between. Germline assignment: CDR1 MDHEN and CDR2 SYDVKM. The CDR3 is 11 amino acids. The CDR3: CASARGYEQYV. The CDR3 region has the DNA TGTGCCAGCGCCAGGGGATACGAGCAGTACGTC.

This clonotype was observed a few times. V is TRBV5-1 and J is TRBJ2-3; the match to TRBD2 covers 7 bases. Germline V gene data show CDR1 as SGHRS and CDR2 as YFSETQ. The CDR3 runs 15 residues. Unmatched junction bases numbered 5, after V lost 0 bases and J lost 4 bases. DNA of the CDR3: TGCGCCAGCAGCTTGGCAGGCCGGGGGGCAGATACGCAGTATTTT. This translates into CASSLAGRGADTQYF.

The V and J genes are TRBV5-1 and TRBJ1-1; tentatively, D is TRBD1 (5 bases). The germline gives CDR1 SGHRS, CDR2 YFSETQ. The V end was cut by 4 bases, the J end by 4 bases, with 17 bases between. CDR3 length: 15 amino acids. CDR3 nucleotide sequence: TGCGCCAGCAGCATGACCGGGACGGGCGGCACTGAAGCTTTCTTT. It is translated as CASSMTGTGGTEAFF.